This T cell receptor beta chain comes out of a study of T cell responses to AZD1222 COVID-19 vaccine. Study-wide results and caveats: With two AZD1222 doses given, Spike-specific TCR breadth and depth both rose. White British ancestry dominated among donors, who included more females, and clonal diversity was possibly underestimated.

The CDR3 length is 14 residues. From germline, CDR1 is SGHNT and CDR2 YYREEE (reference sequence). V was cut by 0 bases and J by 0 bases, with 6 bases left in between. Concerning this clone: The antigen is not known.

Produced via immunoSEQ multiplex PCR; TCRdb's table is partial and in-frame only. The sample has 100,000 to 150,000 clones; roughly nine tenths are singletons. The sequence was collected from an adult in good health. The material was peripheral blood, obtained on day 0 of AZD1222 vaccination. The chain joins TRBV5-4 to TRBJ1-1; D call uncertain. CDR3 bases: TGTGCCAGCAGCTTGGAACAGATGAACACTGAAGCTTTCTTT. Translated, it gives CASSLEQMNTEAFF. The whole variable domain, remainder taken from reference TRBV5-4 and TRBJ1-1, is ETGVTQSPTHLIKTRGQQVTLRCSSQSGHNTVSWYQQALGQGPQFIFQYYREEENGRGNFPPRFSGLQFPNYSSELNVNALELDDSALYLCASSLEQMNTEAFFGQGTRLTVV.